This T cell receptor (beta chain) was captured in a study of human T cells and chemical hapten exposure. The CDR3 contains 14 residues. Trimming removed 3 bases at V and 1 base at J, with 9 bases between. In germline, CDR1 is LNHNV, CDR2 YYDKDF (reference sequence). A single record per CDR3 protein comes from TCRdb applying MiXCR to the RACE reads. Here the sample spans tens of thousands of distinct CDR3 sequences, 11% being singletons. Time point indicated: patch test 3, about 24 weeks after DPC sensitization. Regarding treatment: therapeutic diphenylcyclopropenone sensitization with weekly scalp DPC.

This chain joins TRBV15 and TRBJ1-1, with D uncertain. The material sequenced was whole blood, taken in connection with sensitization to the hapten diphenylcyclopropenone (DPC). The clonotype originates from a woman aged 50 to 60 with alopecia areata. Some clones in this sample may be carry-over from other donors' samples. The CDR3 here is CATSRTGPNTEAFF. The DNA of the CDR3 is TGTGCCACCAGCAGGACCGGCCCGAACACTGAAGCTTTCTTT.